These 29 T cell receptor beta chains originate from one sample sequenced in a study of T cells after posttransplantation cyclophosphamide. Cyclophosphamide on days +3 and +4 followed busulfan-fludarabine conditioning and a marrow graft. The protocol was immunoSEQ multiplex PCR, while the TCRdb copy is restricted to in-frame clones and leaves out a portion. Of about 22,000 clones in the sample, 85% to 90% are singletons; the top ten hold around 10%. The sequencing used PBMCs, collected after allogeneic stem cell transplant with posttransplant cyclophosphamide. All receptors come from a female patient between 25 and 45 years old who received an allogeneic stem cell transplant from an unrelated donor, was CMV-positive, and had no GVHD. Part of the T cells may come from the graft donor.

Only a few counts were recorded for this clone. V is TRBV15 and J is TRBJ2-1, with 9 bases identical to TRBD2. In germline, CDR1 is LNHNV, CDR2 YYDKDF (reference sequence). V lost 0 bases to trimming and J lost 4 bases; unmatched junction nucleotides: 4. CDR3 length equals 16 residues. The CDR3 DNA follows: TGTGCCACCAGCAGAGATATGGCGGGGGGGTACAATGAGCAGTTCTTC. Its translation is CATSRDMAGGYNEQFF.

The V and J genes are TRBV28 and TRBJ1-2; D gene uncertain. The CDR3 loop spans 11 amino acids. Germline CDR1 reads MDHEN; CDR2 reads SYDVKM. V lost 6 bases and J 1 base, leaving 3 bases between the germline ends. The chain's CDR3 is CASSRNYGYTF. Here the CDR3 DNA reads TGTGCCAGCAGCCGTAACTATGGCTACACCTTC.

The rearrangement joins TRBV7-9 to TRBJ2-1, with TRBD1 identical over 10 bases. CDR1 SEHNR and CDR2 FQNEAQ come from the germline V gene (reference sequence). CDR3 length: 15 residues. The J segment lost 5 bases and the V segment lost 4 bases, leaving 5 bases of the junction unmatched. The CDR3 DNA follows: TGTGCCAGCAGCTACCCGGACAGGGGGGACAATGAGCAGTTCTTC. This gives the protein CASSYPDRGDNEQFF.

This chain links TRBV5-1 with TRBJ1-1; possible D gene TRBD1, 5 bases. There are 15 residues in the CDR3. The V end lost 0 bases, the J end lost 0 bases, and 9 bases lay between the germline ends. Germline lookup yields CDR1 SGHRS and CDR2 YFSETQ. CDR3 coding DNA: TGCGCCAGCAGCTTGGACAGGAACATGAACACTGAAGCTTTCTTT. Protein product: CASSLDRNMNTEAFF.

The CDR3 sequence is CASSPITGGYEQYF. The DNA for the CDR3 is TGTGCCAGCTCACCTATAACAGGGGGCTACGAGCAGTACTTC. The rearrangement links TRBV18 to TRBJ2-7; TRBD1 matches at 8 bases. CDR1 and CDR2 (germline): KGHSH, LQKENI. With V trimmed by 3 bases and J by 3 bases, 4 bases remained unmatched. This CDR3 is 14 amino acids long.

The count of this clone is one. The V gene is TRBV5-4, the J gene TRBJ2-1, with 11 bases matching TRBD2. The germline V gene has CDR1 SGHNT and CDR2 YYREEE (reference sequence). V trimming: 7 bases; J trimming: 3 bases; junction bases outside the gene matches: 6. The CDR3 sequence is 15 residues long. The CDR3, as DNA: TGTGCCAGCTTGTTAGCGGGGGGGATCTACAATGAGCAGTTCTTC. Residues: CASLLAGGIYNEQFF.

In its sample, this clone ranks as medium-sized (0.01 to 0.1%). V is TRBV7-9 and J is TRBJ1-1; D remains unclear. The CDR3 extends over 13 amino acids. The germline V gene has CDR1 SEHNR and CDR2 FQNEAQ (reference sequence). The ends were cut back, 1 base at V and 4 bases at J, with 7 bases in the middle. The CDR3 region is CASSLGATTEAFF. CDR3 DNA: TGTGCCAGCAGCTTAGGGGCTACCACTGAAGCTTTCTTT.

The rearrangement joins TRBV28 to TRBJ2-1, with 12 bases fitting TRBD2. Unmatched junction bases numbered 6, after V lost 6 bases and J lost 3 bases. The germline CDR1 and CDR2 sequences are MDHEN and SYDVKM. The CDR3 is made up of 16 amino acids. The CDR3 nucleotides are TGTGCCAGCAGAGGGACTAGCGGGTTAATCTACAATGAGCAGTTCTTC. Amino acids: CASRGTSGLIYNEQFF.

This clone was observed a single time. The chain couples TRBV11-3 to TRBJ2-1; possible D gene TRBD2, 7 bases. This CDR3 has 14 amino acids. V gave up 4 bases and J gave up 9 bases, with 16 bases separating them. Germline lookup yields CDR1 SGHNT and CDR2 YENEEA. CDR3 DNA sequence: TGTGCCAGCAGCTGGAGGAGGGGGAGGGGTGAGCAGTTCTTC. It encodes CASSWRRGRGEQFF.

DNA of the CDR3: TGCAGCGTTCCCGCAACTTTAGCGGGGGGCGCGAACACCGGGGAGCTGTTTTTT. Translation gives CSVPATLAGGANTGELFF. V gene TRBV29-1 combines with J gene TRBJ2-2, with 10 bases fitting TRBD2. The CDR3 covers 18 residues. Germline-derived CDR1 and CDR2 are SQVTM and ANQGSEA. V was pared by 5 bases and J by 0 bases, with 12 bases of the junction left unmatched.

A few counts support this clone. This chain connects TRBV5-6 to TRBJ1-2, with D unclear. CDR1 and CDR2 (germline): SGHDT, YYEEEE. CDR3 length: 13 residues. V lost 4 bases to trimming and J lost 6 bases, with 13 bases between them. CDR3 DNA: TGTGCCAGCAGCCCCCAATGGGCCGATGGCTACACCTTC. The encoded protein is CASSPQWADGYTF.

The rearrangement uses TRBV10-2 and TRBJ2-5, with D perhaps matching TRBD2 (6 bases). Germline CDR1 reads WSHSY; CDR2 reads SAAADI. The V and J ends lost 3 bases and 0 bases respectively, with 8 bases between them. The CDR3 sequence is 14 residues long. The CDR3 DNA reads TGCGCCAGCAGTGACCGGGGGTACCAAGAGACCCAGTACTTC. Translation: CASSDRGYQETQYF.

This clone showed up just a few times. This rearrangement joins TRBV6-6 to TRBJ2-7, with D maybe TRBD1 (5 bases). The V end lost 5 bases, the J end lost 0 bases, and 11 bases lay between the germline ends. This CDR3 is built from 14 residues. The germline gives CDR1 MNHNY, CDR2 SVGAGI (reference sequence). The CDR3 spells CASSQRQSSYEQYF. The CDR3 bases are TGTGCCAGCAGTCAGCGACAGAGCTCCTACGAGCAGTACTTC.

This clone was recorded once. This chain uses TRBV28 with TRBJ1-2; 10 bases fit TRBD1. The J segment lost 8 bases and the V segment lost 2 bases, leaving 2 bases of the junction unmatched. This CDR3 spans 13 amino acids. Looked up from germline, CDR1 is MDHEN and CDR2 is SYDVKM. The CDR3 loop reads CASSLGTGVGYTF. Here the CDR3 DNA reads TGTGCCAGCAGTTTAGGGACAGGGGTCGGCTACACCTTC.

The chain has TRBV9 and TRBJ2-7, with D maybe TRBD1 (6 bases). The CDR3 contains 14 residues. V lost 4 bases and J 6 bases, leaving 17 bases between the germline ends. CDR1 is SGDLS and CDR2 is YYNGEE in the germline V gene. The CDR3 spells CASSFGTSRGEQYF. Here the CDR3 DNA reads TGTGCCAGCAGCTTCGGGACATCGAGGGGCGAGCAGTACTTC. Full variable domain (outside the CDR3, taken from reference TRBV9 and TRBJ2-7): DSGVTQTPKHLITATGQRVTLRCSPRSGDLSVYWYQQSLDQGLQFLIQYYNGEERAKGNILERFSAQQFPDLHSELNLSSLELGDSALYFCASSFGTSRGEQYFGPGTRLTVT.

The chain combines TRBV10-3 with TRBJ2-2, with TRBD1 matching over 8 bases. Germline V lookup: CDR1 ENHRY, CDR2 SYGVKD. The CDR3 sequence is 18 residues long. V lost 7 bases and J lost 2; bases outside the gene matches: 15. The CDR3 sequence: CAITLSGQASLNTGELFF. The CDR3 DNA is TGTGCCATCACCCTATCGGGACAGGCTAGCTTAAACACCGGGGAGCTGTTTTTT.

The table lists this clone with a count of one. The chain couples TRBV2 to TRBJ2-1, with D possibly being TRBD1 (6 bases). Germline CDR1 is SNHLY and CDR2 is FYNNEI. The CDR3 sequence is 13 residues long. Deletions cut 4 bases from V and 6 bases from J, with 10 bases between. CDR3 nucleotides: TGTGCCAGCAGTGCACAGGGCCGCAATGAGCAGTTCTTC. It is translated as CASSAQGRNEQFF.

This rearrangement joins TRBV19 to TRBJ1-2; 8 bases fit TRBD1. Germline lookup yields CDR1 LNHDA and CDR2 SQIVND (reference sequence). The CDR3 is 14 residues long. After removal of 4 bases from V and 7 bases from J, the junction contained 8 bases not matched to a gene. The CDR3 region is CASSRTRGRLGYTF. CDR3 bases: TGTGCCAGTAGTAGGACCAGGGGGCGTCTTGGCTACACCTTC.

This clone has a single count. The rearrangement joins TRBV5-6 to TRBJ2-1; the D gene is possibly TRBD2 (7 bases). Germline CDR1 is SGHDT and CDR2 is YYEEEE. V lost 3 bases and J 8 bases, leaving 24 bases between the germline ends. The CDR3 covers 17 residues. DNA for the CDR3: TGTGCCAGCAGCTCGAACGGGGGGCCTCTACAAACCGATGAGCAGTTCTTC. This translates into CASSSNGGPLQTDEQFF.

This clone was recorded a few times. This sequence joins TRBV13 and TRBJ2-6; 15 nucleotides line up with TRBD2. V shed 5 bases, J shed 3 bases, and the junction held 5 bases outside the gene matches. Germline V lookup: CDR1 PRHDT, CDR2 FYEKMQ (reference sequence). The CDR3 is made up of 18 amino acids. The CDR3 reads CASSPRTSGGDGANVLTF. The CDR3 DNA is TGTGCCAGCAGCCCCCGGACTAGCGGGGGGGATGGGGCCAACGTCCTGACTTTC.

The CDR3 here is CASSLGLATDTQYF. CDR3 DNA: TGCGCCAGCAGCTTGGGACTAGCAACAGATACGCAGTATTTT. The V call is TRBV5-1, the J call TRBJ2-3; 7 bases agree with TRBD2. Trimming took 0 bases from V and 3 from J; bases not matched to a gene: 1. Germline-derived CDR1 and CDR2 are SGHRS and YFSETQ. The CDR3 runs 14 residues.

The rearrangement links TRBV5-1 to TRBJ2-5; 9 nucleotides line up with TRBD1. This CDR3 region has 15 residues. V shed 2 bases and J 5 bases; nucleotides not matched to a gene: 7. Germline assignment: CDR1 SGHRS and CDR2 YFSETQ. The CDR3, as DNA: TGCGCCAGCAGCTTCTTACAGGGGGCACGGGAGACCCAGTACTTC. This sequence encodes CASSFLQGARETQYF.

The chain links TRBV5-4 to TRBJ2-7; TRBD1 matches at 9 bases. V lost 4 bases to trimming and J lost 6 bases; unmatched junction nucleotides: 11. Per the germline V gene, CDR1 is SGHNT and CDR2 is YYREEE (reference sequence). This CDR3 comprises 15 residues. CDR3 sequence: CASSEGTGRYREQYF. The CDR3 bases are TGTGCCAGCAGCGAAGGGACAGGGAGGTATCGCGAGCAGTACTTC.

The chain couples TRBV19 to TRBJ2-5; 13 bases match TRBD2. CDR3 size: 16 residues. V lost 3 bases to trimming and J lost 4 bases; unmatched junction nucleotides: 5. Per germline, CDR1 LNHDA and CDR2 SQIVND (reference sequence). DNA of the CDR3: TGTGCCAGTAGTATCGACTGGACTAGCGGGGGAGAGACCCAGTACTTC. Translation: CASSIDWTSGGETQYF.

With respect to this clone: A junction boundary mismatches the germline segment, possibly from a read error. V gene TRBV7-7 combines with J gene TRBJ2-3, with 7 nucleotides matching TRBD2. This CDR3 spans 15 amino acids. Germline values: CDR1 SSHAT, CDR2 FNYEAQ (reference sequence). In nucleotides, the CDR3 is TGTGCTAGCAGCTTAGTCGGCGGGGGTCCAGATACGCAGTATTTT. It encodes CASSLVGGGPDTQYF.

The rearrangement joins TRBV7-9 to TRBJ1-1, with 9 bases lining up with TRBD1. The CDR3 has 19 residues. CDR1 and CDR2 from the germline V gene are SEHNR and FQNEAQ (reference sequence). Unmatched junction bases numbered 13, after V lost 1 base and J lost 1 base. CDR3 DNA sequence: TGTGCCAGCAGCTTAGAGGGACAGGGTTCAGGTAGGAGGAACACTGAAGCTTTCTTT. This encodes CASSLEGQGSGRRNTEAFF.

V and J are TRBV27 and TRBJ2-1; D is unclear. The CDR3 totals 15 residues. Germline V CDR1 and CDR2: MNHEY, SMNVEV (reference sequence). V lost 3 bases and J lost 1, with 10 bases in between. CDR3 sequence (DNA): TGTGCCAGCAGTTTTCGACGGAGTTCCTACAATGAGCAGTTCTTC. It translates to CASSFRRSSYNEQFF.

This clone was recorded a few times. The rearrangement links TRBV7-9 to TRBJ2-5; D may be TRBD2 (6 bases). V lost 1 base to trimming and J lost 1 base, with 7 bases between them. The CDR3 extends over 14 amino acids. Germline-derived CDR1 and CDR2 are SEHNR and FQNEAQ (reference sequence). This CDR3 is CASSLVAAQETQYF. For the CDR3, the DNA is TGTGCCAGCAGCTTAGTAGCGGCCCAAGAGACCCAGTACTTC.

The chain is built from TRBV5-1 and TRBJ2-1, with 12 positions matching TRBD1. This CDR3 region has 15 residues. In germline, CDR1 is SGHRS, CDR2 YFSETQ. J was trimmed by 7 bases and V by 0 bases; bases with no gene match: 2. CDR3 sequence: CASSLGGQGANEQFF. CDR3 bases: TGCGCCAGCAGCTTGGGGGGACAGGGGGCGAATGAGCAGTTCTTC. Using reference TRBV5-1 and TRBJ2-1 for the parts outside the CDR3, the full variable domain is KAGVTQTPRYLIKTRGQQVTLSCSPISGHRSVSWYQQTPGQGLQFLFEYFSETQRNKGNFPGRFSGRQFSNSRSEMNVSTLELGDSALYLCASSLGGQGANEQFFGPGTRLTVL.